The 4 T cell receptor beta chains presented below share a single source sample, sequenced in a study of early T cells in non-severe SARS-CoV-2 infection. TCRdb reanalysed the 5' RACE reads using MiXCR and keeps one entry per CDR3 protein. Of about 35,000 distinct CDR3 sequences listed, 4.5% to 7% are singletons. The input for sequencing was whole blood, taken at baseline. Receptors were obtained from an adult who was a healthcare worker with PCR-confirmed SARS-CoV-2 infection or an uninfected control (not recorded which).

This clonotype was seen only a few times. This chain joins TRBV4-3 and TRBJ1-2; 7 nucleotides line up with TRBD1. The germline V gene has CDR1 LGHNA and CDR2 YSLEER. There are 15 residues in the CDR3. The trim removed 4 bases at V and 4 bases at J, leaving 9 bases unmatched. The CDR3 region has the DNA TGCGCCAGCAGCCTACATAGGGGGCTTAGCTATGGCTACACCTTC. Translated, it gives CASSLHRGLSYGYTF.

This clonotype was counted at least ten times. The chain combines TRBV3-1 with TRBJ1-2, with no clear D. The V and J ends lost 0 bases and 7 bases respectively, with 9 bases between them. Germline CDR1 and CDR2: LGHDT and YNNKEL (reference sequence). This CDR3 is built from 13 residues. The CDR3 DNA reads TGTGCCAGCAGCCAAGAAGAGGGCCGTGGCTACACCTTC. Residues: CASSQEEGRGYTF.

This clonotype appeared many times. V and J are TRBV20-1 and TRBJ2-7; a weak D match, TRBD2 (6 bases). CDR3 size: 11 residues. The V end lost 3 bases, the J end lost 6 bases, and 9 bases lay between the germline ends. The V gene's germline CDR1 is DFQATT and CDR2 SNEGSKA (reference sequence). The CDR3 sequence is CSASVGGEQYF. Here the CDR3 DNA reads TGCAGTGCTAGTGTGGGAGGCGAGCAGTACTTC.

This clonotype was seen ten or more times. The chain combines TRBV20-1 with TRBJ2-3, with 7 nucleotides matching TRBD1. V lost 6 bases and J lost 2; bases outside the gene matches: 11. This CDR3 has 15 amino acids. Germline loops: CDR1 DFQATT, CDR2 SNEGSKA (reference sequence). CDR3 region: CSAKPGQGDTDTQYF. The CDR3 DNA sequence: TGCAGTGCAAAGCCAGGCCAGGGGGACACAGATACGCAGTATTTT.